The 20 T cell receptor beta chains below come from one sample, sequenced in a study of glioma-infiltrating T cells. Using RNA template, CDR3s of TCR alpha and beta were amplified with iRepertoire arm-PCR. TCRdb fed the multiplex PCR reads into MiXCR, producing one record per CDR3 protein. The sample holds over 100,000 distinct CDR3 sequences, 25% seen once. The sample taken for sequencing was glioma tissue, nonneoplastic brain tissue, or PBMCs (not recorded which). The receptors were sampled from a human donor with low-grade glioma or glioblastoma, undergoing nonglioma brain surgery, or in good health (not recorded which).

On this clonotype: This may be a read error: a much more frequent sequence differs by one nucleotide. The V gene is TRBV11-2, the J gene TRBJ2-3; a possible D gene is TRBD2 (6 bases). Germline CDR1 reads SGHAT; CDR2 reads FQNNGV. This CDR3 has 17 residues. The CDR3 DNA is TGTGCCAGCAGCTTAGAAATCGGCGGGGCTAGCACAGATACGCGGTATTTT. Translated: CASSLEIGGASTDTRYF.

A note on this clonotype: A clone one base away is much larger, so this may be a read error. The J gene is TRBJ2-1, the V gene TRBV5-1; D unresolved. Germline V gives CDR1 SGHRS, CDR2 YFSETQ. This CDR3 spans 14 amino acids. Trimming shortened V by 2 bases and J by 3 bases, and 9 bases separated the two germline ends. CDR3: CASSFNDDYNEQFF. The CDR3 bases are TGCGCCAGCAGCTTCAATGACGACTACAATGAGCAGTTCTTC.

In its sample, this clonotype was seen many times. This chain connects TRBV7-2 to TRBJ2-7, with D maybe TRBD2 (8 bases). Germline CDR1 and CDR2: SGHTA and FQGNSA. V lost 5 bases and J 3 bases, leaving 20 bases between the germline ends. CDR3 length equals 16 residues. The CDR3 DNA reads TGTGCCAGCAGCCTGCCGTCGGGAGGGGGCGTCTACGAGCAGTACTTC. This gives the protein CASSLPSGGGVYEQYF. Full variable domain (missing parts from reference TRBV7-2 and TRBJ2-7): GAGVSQSPSNKVTEKGKDVELRCDPISGHTALYWYRQSLGQGLEFLIYFQGNSAPDKSGLPSDRFSAERTGGSVSTLTIQRTQQEDSAVYLCASSLPSGGGVYEQYFGPGTRLTVT.

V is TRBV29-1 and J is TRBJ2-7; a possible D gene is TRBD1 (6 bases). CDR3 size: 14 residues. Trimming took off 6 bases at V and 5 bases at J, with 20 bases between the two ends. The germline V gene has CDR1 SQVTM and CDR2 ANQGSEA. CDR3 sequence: CSVVLVGAPNEQYF. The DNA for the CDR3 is TGCAGCGTCGTCCTGGTGGGGGCCCCCAACGAGCAGTACTTC.

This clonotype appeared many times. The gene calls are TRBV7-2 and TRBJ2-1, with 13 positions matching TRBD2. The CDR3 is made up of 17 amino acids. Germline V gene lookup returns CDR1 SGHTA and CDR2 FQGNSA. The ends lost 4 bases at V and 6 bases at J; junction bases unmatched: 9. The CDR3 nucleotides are TGTGCCAGCAGCTCTCGCGGGACTAGCGGGATCGCCAATGAGCAGTTCTTC. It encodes CASSSRGTSGIANEQFF.

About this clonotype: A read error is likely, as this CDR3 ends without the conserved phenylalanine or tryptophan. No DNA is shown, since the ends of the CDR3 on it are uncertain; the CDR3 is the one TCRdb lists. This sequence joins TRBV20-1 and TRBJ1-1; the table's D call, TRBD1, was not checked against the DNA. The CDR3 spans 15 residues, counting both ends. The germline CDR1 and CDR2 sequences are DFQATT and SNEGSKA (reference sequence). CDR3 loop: CSARVRDRLNTEAFL.

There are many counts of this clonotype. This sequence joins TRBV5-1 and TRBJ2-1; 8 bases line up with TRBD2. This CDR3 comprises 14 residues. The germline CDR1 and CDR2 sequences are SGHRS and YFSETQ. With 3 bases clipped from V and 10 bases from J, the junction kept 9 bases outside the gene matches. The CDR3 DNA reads TGCGCCAGCAGCTCCGGACCAGCGGGGGTCGAGCAGTTCTTC. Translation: CASSSGPAGVEQFF.

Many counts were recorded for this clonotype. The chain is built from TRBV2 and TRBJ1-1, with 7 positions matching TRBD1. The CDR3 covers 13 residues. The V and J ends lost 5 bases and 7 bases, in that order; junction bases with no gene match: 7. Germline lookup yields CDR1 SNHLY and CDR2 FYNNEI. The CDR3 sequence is CASSTRQGNEAFF. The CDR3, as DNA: TGTGCCAGCAGTACCCGACAGGGTAATGAAGCTTTCTTT. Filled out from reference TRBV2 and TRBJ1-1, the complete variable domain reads EPEVTQTPSHQVTQMGQEVILRCVPISNHLYFYWYRQILGQKVEFLVSFYNNEISEKSEIFDDQFSVERPDGSNFTLKIRSTKLEDSAMYFCASSTRQGNEAFFGQGTRLTVV.

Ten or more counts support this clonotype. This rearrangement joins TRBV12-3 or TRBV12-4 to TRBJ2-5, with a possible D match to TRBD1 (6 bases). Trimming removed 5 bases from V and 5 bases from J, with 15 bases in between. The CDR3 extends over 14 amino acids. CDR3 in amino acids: CASSTRTDGETQYF. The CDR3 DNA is TGTGCCAGCAGTACCCGGACAGATGGGGAGACCCAGTACTTC.

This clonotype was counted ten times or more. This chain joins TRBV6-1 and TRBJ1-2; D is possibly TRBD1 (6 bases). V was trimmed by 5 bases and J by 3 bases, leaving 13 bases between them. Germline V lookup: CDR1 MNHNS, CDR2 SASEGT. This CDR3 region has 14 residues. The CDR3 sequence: CASSSQGSDYGYTF. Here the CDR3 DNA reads TGTGCCAGCAGTTCCCAGGGGAGCGACTATGGCTACACCTTC.

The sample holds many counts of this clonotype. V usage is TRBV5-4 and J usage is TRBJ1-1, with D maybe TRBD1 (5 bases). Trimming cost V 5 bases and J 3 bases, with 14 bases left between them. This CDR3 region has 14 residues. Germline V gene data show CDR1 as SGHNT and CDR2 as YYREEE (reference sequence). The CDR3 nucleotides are TGTGCCAGCAGTCGGAGAGGGGACTACACTGAAGCTTTCTTT. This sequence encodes CASSRRGDYTEAFF.

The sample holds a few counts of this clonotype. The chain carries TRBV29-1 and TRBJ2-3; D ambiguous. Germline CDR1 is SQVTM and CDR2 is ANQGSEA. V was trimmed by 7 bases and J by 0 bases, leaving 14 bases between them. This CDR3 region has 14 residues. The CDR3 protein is CSGRLTASTDTQYF. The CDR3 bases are TGCAGCGGACGCTTAACAGCCAGCACAGATACGCAGTATTTT.

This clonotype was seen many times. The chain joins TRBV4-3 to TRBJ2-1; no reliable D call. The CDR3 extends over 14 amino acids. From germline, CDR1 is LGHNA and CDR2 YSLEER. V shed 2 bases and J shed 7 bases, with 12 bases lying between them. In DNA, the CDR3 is TGCGCCAGCAGCCAAAGGAATAGCCAGAATGAGCAGTTCTTC. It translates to CASSQRNSQNEQFF.

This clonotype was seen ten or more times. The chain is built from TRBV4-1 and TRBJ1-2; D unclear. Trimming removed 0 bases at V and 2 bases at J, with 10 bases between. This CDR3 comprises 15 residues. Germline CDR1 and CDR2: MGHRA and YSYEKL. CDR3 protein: CASSQDGGKNYGYTF. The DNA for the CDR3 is TGCGCCAGCAGCCAAGATGGCGGGAAGAACTATGGCTACACCTTC.

In nucleotides, the CDR3 is TGTGCCAGCAGCTTGACAACTACCACAGATACGCAGTATTTT. Translation gives CASSLTTTTDTQYF. The chain recombines TRBV2 with TRBJ2-3; D ambiguous. The length of the CDR3 is 14 residues. The germline V gene has CDR1 SNHLY and CDR2 FYNNEI. The V end was cut by 6 bases, the J end by 2 bases, with 12 bases between. The full variable domain, completed using reference TRBV2 and TRBJ2-3, is EPEVTQTPSHQVTQMGQEVILRCVPISNHLYFYWYRQILGQKVEFLVSFYNNEISEKSEIFDDQFSVERPDGSNFTLKIRSTKLEDSAMYFCASSLTTTTDTQYFGPGTRLTVL.

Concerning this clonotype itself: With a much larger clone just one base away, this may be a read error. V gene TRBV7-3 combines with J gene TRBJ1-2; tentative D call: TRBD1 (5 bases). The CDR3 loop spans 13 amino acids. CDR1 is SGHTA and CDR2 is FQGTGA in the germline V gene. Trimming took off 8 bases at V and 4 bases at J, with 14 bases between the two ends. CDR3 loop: CASYSDSIYGYTF. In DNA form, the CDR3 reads TGTGCCAGCTACTCCGACAGTATCTATGGCTACACCTTC. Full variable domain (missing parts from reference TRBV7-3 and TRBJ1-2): GAGVSQTPSNKVTEKGKYVELRCDPISGHTALYWYRQSLGQGPEFLIYFQGTGAADDSGLPNDRFFAVRPEGSVSTLKIQRTERGDSAVYLCASYSDSIYGYTFGSGTRLTVV.

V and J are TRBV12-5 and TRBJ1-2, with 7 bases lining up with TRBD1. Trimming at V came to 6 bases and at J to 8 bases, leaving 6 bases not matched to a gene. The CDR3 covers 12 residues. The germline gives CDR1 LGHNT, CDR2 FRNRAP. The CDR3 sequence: CASGLSGGGYTF. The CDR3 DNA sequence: TGTGCTAGTGGACTTTCAGGGGGAGGCTACACCTTC.

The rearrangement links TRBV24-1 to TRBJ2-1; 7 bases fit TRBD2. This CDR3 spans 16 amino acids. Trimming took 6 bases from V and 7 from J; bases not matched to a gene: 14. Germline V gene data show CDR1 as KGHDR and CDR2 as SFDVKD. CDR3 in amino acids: CATSNPGSGEKNEQFF. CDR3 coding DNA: TGTGCCACCAGTAATCCCGGAAGCGGGGAGAAGAATGAGCAGTTCTTC.

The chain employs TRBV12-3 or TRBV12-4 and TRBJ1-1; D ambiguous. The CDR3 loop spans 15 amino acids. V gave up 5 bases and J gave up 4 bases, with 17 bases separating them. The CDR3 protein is CASSPRGSGGTEAFF. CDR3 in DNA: TGTGCCAGCAGTCCCCGAGGGTCGGGCGGCACTGAAGCTTTCTTT.

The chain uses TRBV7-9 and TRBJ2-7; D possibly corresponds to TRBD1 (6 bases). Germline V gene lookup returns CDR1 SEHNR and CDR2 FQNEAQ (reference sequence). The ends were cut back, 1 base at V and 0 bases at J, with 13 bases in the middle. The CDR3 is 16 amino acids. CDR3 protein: CASSLDSYRASYEQYF. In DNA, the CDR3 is TGTGCCAGCAGCTTAGATTCCTACAGGGCCTCCTACGAGCAGTACTTC.